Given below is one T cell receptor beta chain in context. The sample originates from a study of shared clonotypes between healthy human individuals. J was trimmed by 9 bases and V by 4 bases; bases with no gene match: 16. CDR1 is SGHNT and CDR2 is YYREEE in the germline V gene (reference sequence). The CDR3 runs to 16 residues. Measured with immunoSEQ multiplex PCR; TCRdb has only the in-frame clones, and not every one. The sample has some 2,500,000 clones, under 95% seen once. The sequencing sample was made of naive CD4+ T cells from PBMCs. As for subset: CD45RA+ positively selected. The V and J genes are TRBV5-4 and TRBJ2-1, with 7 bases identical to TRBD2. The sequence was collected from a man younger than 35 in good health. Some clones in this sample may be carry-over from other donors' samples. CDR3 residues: CASSGGTTSVFSEQFF. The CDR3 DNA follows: TGTGCCAGCAGCGGCGGGACTACCTCTGTGTTCAGTGAGCAGTTCTTC. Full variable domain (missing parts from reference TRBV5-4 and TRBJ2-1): ETGVTQSPTHLIKTRGQQVTLRCSSQSGHNTVSWYQQALGQGPQFIFQYYREEENGRGNFPPRFSGLQFPNYSSELNVNALELDDSALYLCASSGGTTSVFSEQFFGPGTRLTVL.